The TCR beta chain described here comes from a study of blood T cell repertoires in COVID-19. Across the study: Material from acute and convalescent COVID-19 was sourced from the United States, Italy and Spain. T cells, B-cell-depleted T cells, or PBMCs provided the cDNA or gDNA that served as material.

As handled by the study authors: Nucleated cell number was recorded as an estimate derived from reference gene primer amplification. Libraries were prepared by immunoSEQ multiplex PCR; TCRdb keeps only in-frame clonotypes and omits some of them. The V and J calls and clone size come from that table; D and trimming were worked out from the DNA. The repertoire consists of around 320,000 clones, with around 88% occurring once and the leading ten covering about 7%. The V gene lost 3 bases and the J gene lost 7 bases, with 3 bases spanning the gap. CDR1 is LGHDT and CDR2 is YNNKEL in the germline V gene (reference sequence). This CDR3 comprises 11 residues.

The sequenced sample consisted of peripheral blood. The sequence derives from a woman aged 25 to 45 who had recovered from COVID-19. The chain employs TRBV3-1 (or the pseudogene TRBV3-2) and TRBJ2-2; D remains ambiguous. This CDR3 is CASSHSGELFF. CDR3 DNA sequence: TGTGCCAGCAGCCATAGCGGGGAGCTGTTTTTT.